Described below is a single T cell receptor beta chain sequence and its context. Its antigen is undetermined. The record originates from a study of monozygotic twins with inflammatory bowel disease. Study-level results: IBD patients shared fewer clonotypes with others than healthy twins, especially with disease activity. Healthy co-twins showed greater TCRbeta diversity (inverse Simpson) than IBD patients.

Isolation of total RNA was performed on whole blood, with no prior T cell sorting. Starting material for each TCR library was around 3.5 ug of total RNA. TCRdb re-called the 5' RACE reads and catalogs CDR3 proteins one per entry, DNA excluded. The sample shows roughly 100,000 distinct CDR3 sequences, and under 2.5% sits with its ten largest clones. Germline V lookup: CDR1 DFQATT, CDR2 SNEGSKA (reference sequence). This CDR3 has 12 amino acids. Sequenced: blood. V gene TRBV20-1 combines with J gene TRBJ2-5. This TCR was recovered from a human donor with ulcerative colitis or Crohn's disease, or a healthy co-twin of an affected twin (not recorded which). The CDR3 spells CSARLGQETQYF.